This section outlines one T cell receptor (beta chain) sequence together with its context. Because it lacks the conserved phenylalanine or tryptophan at the end, this CDR3 is likely a read error. The data are from a study of T cells in Graves' hyperthyroidism and ophthalmopathy. RNA transcripts served as the template for amplifying TCR beta CDR3 regions. The HTBI primer set was used in a first-round RT-PCR of the TCR CDR3. Using its own MiXCR run on the multiplex PCR reads, TCRdb lists one record per CDR3 protein. Counted here are almost 350,000 distinct CDR3 sequences, roughly 20% occurring once; the ten biggest clones make up roughly a sixth. Germline V gene sequence: CDR1 LGHNA, CDR2 YNFKEQ. The CDR3 runs to 17 residues. V was trimmed by 2 bases and J by 2 bases, leaving 16 bases between them.

The chain is built from TRBV4-2 and TRBJ1-3; D remains unclear. The sequence was obtained from a middle-aged woman with Graves' ophthalmopathy. The sequenced sample consisted of blood. In DNA form, the CDR3 reads TGTGCCAGCAGCCAAACAACCTTCCAGGTGACTGGAAACACCATATATCTT. Its protein is CASSQTTFQVTGNTIYL.